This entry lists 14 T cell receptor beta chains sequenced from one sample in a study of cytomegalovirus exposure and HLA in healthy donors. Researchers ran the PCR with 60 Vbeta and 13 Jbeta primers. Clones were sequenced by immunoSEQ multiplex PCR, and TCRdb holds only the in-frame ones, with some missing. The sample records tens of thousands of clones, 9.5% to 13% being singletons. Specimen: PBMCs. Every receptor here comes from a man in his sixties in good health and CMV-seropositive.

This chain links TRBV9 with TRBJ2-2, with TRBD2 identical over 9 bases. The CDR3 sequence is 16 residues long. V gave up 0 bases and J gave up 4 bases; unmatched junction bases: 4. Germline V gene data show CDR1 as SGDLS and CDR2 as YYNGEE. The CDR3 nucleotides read TGTGCCAGCAGCGTAGTGGAGCGGGGGGCCACCGGGGAGCTGTTTTTT. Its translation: CASSVVERGATGELFF.

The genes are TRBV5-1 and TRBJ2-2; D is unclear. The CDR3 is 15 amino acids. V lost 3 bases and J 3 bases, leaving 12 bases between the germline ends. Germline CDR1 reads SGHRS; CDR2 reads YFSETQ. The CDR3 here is CASSYETADTGELFF. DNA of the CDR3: TGCGCCAGCAGCTATGAGACCGCGGACACCGGGGAGCTGTTTTTT.

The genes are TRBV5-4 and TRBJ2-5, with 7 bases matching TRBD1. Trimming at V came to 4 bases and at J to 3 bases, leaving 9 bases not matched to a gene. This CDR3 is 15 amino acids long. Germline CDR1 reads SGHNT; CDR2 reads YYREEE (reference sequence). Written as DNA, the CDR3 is TGTGCCAGCAGCCCCAGGGGCAGGGGGAAAGAGACCCAGTACTTC. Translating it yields CASSPRGRGKETQYF.

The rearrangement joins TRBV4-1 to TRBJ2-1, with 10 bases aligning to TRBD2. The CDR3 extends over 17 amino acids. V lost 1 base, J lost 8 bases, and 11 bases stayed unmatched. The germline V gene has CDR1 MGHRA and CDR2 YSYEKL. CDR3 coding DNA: TGCGCCAGCAGCCAAGCAGGGCTAGCGGGAGCCGTATATGAGCAGTTCTTC. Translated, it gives CASSQAGLAGAVYEQFF.

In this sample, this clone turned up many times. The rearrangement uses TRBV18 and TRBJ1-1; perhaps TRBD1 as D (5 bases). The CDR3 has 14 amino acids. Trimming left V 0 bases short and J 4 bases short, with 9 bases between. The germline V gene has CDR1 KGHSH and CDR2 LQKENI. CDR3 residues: CASSPPQGSTEAFF. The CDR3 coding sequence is TGTGCCAGCTCACCACCGCAGGGATCCACTGAAGCTTTCTTT.

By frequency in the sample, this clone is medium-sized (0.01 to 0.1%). The CDR3 spells CASSIQGLGGEQYF. The CDR3 DNA sequence: TGTGCCAGCAGCATTCAGGGACTAGGCGGCGAGCAGTACTTC. The chain combines TRBV11-2 with TRBJ2-7; 8 nucleotides line up with TRBD2. Unmatched junction bases numbered 9, after V lost 5 bases and J lost 6 bases. Germline CDR1 reads SGHAT; CDR2 reads FQNNGV. The CDR3 is made up of 14 amino acids.

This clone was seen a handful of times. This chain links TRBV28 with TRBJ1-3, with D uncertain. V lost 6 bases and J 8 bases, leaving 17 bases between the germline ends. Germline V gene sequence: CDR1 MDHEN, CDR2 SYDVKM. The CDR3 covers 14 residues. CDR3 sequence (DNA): TGTGCCAGCAGCCCCCTCGATATTCGAGACACCATATATTTT. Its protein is CASSPLDIRDTIYF.

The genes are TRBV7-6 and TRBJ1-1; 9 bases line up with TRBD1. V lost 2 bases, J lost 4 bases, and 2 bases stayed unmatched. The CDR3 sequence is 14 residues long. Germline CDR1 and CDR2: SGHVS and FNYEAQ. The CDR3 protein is CASSLLDRGTEAFF. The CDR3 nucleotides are TGTGCCAGCAGCTTATTGGACAGGGGCACTGAAGCTTTCTTT.

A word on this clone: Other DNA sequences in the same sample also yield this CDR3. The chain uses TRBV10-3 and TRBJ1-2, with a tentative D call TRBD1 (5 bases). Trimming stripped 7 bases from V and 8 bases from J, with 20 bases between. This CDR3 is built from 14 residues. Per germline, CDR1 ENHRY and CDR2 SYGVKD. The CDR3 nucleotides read TGTGCCATCACTCAGACAGCAGGTCTAGAAGGCTACACCTTC. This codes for CAITQTAGLEGYTF.

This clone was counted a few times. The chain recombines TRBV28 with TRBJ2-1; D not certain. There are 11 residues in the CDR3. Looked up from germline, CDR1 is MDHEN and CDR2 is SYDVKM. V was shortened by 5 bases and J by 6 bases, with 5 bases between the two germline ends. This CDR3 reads CASSLFNEQFF. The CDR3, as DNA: TGTGCCAGCAGTCTGTTCAATGAGCAGTTCTTC.

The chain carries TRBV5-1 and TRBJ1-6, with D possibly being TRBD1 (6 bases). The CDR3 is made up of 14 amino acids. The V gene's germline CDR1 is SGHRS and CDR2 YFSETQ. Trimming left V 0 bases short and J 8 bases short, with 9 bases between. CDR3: CASSLDRVDSPLHF. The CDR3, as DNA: TGCGCCAGCAGCTTGGACAGGGTCGATTCACCCCTCCACTTT.

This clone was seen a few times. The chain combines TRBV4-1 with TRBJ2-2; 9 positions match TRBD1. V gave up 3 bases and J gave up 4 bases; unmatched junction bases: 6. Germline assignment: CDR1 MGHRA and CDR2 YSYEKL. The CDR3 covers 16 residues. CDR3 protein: CASSHAGTGITGELFF. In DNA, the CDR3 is TGCGCCAGCAGCCATGCCGGGACAGGGATCACCGGGGAGCTGTTTTTT.

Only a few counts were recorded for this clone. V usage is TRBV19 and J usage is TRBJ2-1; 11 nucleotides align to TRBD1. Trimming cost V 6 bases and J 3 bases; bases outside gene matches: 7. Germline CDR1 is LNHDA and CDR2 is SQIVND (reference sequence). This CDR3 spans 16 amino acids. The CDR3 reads CASRFTGTGGYNEQFF. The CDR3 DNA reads TGTGCCAGTAGATTCACCGGGACAGGGGGCTACAATGAGCAGTTCTTC. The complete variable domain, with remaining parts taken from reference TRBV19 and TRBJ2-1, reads DGGITQSPKYLFRKEGQNVTLSCEQNLNHDAMYWYRQDPGQGLRLIYYSQIVNDFQKGDIAEGYSVSREKKESFPLTVTSAQKNPTAFYLCASRFTGTGGYNEQFFGPGTRLTVL.

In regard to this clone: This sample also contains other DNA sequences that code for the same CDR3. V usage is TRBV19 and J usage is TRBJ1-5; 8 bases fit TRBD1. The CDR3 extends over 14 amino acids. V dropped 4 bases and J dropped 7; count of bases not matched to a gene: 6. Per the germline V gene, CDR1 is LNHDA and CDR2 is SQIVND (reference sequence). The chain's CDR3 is CASSTTGGQQPQHF. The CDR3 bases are TGTGCCAGTAGTACTACAGGGGGGCAGCAGCCCCAGCATTTT. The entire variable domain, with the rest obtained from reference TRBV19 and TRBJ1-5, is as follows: DGGITQSPKYLFRKEGQNVTLSCEQNLNHDAMYWYRQDPGQGLRLIYYSQIVNDFQKGDIAEGYSVSREKKESFPLTVTSAQKNPTAFYLCASSTTGGQQPQHFGDGTRLSIL.